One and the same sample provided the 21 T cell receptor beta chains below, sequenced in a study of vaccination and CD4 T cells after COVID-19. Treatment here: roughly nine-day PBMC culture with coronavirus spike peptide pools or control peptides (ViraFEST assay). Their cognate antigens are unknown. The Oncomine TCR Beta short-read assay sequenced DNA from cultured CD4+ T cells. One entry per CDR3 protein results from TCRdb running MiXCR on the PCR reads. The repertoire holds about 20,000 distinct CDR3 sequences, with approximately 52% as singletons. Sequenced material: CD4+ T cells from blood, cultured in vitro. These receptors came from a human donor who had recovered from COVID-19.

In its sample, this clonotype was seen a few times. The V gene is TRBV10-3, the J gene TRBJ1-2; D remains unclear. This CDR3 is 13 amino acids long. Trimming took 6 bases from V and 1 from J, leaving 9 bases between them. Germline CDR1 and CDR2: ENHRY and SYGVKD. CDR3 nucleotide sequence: TGTGCCATCAGCCAGGATGATAACTATGGCTACACCTTC. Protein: CAISQDDNYGYTF.

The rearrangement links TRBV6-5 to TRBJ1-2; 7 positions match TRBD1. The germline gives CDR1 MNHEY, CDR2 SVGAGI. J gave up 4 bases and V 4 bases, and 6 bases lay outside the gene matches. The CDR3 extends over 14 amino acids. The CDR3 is CASSFRQGSYGYTF. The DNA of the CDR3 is TGTGCCAGCAGTTTTCGACAGGGAAGCTATGGCTACACCTTC.

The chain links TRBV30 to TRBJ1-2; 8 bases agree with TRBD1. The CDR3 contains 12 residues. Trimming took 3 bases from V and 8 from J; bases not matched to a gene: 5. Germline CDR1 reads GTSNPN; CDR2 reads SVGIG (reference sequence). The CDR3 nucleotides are TGTGCCTGGAGCGAGACAGGGGTAGGCTACACCTTC. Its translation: CAWSETGVGYTF.

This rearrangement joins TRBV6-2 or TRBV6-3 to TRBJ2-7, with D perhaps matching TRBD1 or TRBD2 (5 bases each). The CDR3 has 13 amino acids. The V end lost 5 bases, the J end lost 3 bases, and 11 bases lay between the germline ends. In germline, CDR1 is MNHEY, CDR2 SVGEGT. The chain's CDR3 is CASSLRDRYEQYF. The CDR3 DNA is TGTGCCAGCAGTCTACGGGACCGCTACGAGCAGTACTTC.

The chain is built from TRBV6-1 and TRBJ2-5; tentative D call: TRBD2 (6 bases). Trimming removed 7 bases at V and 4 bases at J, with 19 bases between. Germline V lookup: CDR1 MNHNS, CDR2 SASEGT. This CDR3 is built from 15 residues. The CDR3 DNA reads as TGTGCCAGCACTAAGGGACTGAAGGGCCGAGAGACCCAGTACTTC. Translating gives CASTKGLKGRETQYF.

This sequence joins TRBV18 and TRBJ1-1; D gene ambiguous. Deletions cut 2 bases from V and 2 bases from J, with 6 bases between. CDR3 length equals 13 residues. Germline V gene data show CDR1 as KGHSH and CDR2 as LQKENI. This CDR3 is CASSPNGNTEAFF. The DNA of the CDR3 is TGTGCCAGCTCACCAAACGGAAACACTGAAGCTTTCTTT.

The CDR3 DNA reads as TGCAGTGCCGCCGGGGCTAACAGGGGACATGGCTACACCTTC. This translates into CSAAGANRGHGYTF. This chain joins TRBV20-1 and TRBJ1-2; 7 bases map to TRBD1. V was pared by 6 bases and J by 6 bases, with 13 bases of the junction left unmatched. The CDR3 totals 14 residues. CDR1 DFQATT and CDR2 SNEGSKA come from the germline V gene (reference sequence).

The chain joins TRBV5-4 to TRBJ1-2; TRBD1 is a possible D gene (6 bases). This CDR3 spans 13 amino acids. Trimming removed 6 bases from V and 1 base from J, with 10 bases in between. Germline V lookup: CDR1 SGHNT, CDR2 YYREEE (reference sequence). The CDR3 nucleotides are TGTGCCAGCATGCGACAGGATAACTATGGCTACACCTTC. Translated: CASMRQDNYGYTF.

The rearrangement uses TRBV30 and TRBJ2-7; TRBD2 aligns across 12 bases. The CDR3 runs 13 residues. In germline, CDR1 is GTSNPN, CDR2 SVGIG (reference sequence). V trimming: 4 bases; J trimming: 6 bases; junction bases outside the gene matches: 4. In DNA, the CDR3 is TGTGCCTGGACCCTGGGACTAGCGGGCGAGCAGTACTTC. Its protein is CAWTLGLAGEQYF.

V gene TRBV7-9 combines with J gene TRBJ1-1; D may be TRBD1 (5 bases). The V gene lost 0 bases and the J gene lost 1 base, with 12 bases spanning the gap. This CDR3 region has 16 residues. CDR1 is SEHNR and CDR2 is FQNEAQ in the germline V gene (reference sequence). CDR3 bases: TGTGCCAGCAGCTTAGCAGGAGGGACTGGGAACACTGAAGCTTTCTTT. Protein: CASSLAGGTGNTEAFF.

CDR3 loop: CASSPPANTDTQYF. Written as DNA, the CDR3 is TGTGCCAGTAGTCCTCCTGCCAACACAGATACGCAGTATTTT. The gene calls are TRBV19 and TRBJ2-3; D is undetermined. CDR1 and CDR2 (germline): LNHDA, SQIVND (reference sequence). V lost 5 bases and J 2 bases, leaving 11 bases between the germline ends. The CDR3 has 14 amino acids.

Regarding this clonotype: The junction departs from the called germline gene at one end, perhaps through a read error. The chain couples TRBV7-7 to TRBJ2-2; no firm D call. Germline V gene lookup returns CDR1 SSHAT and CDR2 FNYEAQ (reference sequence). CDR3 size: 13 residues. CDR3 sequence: CASRNARTGELFF. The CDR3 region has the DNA TGTGCTAGCAGGAACGCACGCACCGGGGAGCTGTTTTTT.

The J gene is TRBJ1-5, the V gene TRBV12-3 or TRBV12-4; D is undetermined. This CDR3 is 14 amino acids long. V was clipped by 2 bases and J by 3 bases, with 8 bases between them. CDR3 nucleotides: TGTGCCAGCAGTTTAATGGGGTTCAATCAGCCCCAGCATTTT. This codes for CASSLMGFNQPQHF.

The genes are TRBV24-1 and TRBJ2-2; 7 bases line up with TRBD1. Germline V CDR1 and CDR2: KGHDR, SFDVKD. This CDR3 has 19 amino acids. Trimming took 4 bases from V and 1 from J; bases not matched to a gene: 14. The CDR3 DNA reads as TGTGCCACCAGTGAACCCACCGCCGGACAGGTCGGGAACACCGGGGAGCTGTTTTTT. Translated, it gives CATSEPTAGQVGNTGELFF.

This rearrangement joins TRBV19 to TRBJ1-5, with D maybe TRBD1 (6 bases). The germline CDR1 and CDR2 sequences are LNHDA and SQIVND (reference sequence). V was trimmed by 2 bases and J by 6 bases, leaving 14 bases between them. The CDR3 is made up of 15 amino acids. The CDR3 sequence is CASSISDSAAQPQHF. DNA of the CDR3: TGTGCCAGTAGTATATCGGACAGCGCGGCTCAGCCCCAGCATTTT. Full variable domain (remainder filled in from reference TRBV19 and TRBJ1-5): DGGITQSPKYLFRKEGQNVTLSCEQNLNHDAMYWYRQDPGQGLRLIYYSQIVNDFQKGDIAEGYSVSREKKESFPLTVTSAQKNPTAFYLCASSISDSAAQPQHFGDGTRLSIL.

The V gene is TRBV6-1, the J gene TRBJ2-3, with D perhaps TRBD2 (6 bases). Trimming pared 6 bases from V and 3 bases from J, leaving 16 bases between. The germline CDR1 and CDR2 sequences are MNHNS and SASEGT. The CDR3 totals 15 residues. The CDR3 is CASRGTRLGTDTQYF. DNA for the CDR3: TGTGCCAGCAGAGGGACTCGCCTAGGTACAGATACGCAGTATTTT.

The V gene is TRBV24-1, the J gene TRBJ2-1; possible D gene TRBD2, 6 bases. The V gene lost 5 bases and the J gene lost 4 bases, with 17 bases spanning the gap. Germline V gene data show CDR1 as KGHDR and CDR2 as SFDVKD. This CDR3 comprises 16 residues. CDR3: CATSASGTQPYNEQFF. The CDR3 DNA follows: TGTGCCACCAGTGCATCCGGGACTCAGCCATACAATGAGCAGTTCTTC.

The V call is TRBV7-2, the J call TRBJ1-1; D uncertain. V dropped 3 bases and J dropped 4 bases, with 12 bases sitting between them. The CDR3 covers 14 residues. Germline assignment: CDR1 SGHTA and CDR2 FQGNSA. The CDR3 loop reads CASSFGQVPTEAFF. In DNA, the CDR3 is TGTGCCAGCAGCTTTGGGCAGGTCCCCACTGAAGCTTTCTTT.

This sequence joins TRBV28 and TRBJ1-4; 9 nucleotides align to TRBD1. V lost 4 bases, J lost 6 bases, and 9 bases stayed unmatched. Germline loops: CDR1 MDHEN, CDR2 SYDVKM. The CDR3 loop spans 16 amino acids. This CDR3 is CASSSNRGHVDEKLFF. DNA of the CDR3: TGTGCCAGCAGTTCCAACAGGGGGCATGTGGATGAAAAACTGTTTTTT.

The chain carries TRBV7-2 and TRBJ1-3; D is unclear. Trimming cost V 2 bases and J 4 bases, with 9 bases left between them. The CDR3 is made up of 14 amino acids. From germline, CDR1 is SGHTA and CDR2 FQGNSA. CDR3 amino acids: CASSLNSQGNTIYF. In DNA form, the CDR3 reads TGTGCCAGCAGCTTAAATAGCCAGGGAAACACCATATATTTT.

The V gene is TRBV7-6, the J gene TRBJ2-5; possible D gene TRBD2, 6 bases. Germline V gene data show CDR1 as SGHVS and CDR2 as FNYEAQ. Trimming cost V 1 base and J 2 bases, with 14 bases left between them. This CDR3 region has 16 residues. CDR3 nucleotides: TGTGCCAGCAGCTTAGGAGGGCTCCGGGGGCAAGAGACCCAGTACTTC. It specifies CASSLGGLRGQETQYF.